This T cell receptor (beta chain) was sequenced in a study of shared clonotypes between healthy human individuals. Turning to this clone: Its antigen is unknown.

Each sorted subset replicate got 200 ng genomic DNA, 25,000 to 30,000 genomes. In the study's own analysis: ImmunoSEQ only sent back junction sequences with no quality scores, so filtering was done differently. TCRdb keeps only in-frame clones here, not all; method: immunoSEQ multiplex PCR. V and J calls and clone size are those listed in that table; D and trimming were worked out from the DNA. The sample carries some 500,000 clones, about 96% recorded once. CDR1 and CDR2 (germline): SEHNR, FQNEAQ (reference sequence). The CDR3 has 15 amino acids. Trimming took off 5 bases at V and 7 bases at J, with 17 bases between the two ends. Study-level points and caveats: The genetic and exposure-history diversity represented was limited by few donors. Generally, estimated richness proved larger in naive subsets than it did in memory subsets.

The chain is built from TRBV7-9 and TRBJ1-4, with D maybe TRBD1 (5 bases). The TCR was taken from a woman aged 25 to 39 in good health. Sequenced sample: naive CD4+ T cells sorted from blood. Specified subset: CD45RA+ positively selected. The CDR3 coding sequence is TGTGCCAGCAGCCAACTACAGGTAATCTCTGAAAAACTGTTTTTT. Translation gives CASSQLQVISEKLFF.